This T cell receptor beta chain was retrieved from a study of shared clonotypes between healthy human individuals. Profiled with immunoSEQ multiplex PCR; TCRdb holds only in-frame clones, not every one. The sample includes about 980,000 clones, 76% of them seen just once. General study points: An effect of sequencing depth on clonotype sharing among donors was expected. Relative to their counterparts shared across all four donors, non-shared clonotypes exhibited diminished generation probabilities.

Note on this clone: Its antigen is not known.

Germline V lookup: CDR1 SGHNT, CDR2 YYREEE (reference sequence). Trimming took off 3 bases at V and 3 bases at J, with 12 bases between the two ends. The CDR3 extends over 14 amino acids. This clonotype was sampled from a man between 18 and 29 years old in good health. Sequences were obtained from memory CD4+ T cells sorted from blood. Specified subset: CD45RA-negative fraction. This chain uses TRBV5-4 with TRBJ1-2, with a tentative D call TRBD1 (5 bases). This CDR3 reads CASSYPTDHYGYTF. CDR3 sequence (DNA): TGTGCCAGCAGCTACCCGACAGATCACTATGGCTACACCTTC. The whole variable domain, remainder taken from reference TRBV5-4 and TRBJ1-2, is ETGVTQSPTHLIKTRGQQVTLRCSSQSGHNTVSWYQQALGQGPQFIFQYYREEENGRGNFPPRFSGLQFPNYSSELNVNALELDDSALYLCASSYPTDHYGYTFGSGTRLTVV.